This T cell receptor beta chain came from a study of blood T cell repertoires in COVID-19. Profiling relied on immunoSEQ multiplex PCR, and the TCRdb table lists in-frame clones only, not all of them. The repertoire holds approximately 200,000 clones, with roughly 85% as singletons. Germline CDR1 and CDR2: MNHEY and SVGAGI. Trimming stripped 6 bases from V and 2 bases from J, with 14 bases between. The CDR3 covers 15 residues. Sequences were obtained from peripheral blood. The receptor was isolated from a human donor with active or convalescent COVID-19. The donor label of this sample is uncertain. The chain combines TRBV6-5 with TRBJ1-5, with D unclear. The DNA for the CDR3 is TGTGCCAGCAGGAGAGCGCCGGATGGCAATCAGCCCCAGCATTTT. Its protein product is CASRRAPDGNQPQHF.